This TCR beta chain appears in the sequencing data of a study of T cell repertoires in cytomegalovirus infection (dated 2019 in TCRdb). Regarding the complete study: Donor HLA type was relevant to the analysis, as public TCR beta signatures indicated carriage of CMV infection together with the matching HLA type.

TCRdb names Illumina HiSeq 1500 as the instrument used. Through fastp at Q25 and MiXCR, TCRdb rebuilt clones from the public reads, retaining in-frame beta chains. Duplicate CDR3 protein sequences are folded into a single record with the most common DNA and genes. The sample table lists roughly 760,000 distinct CDR3 sequences, under 40% of them with a count of one. Of the sample, around 2.6% falls within the top ten clones. A note on this clonotype: What antigen it recognizes has not been identified. No qualities accompany the bases; no much larger clone lies one base away.

Overall study outcomes, separate from this receptor: In both this cohort and an independent cohort of some 370 donors, the cumulative frequency of public TCR beta family members distinguished carriers of CMV infection plus the relevant HLA type. The ex vivo response was dominated by HLA-C-restricted CMV-specific TCR beta clonotypes, which also provided the single most frequent clonotype in two of eight donors.

The sample comprised PBMCs. This receptor was taken from a human donor in good health (CMV status not recorded). Some clones in this sample may be carry-over from other donors' samples.

The bases read TGTGCCAGCAGCCGTAGTACAGTACCAAATCAGCCCCAGCATTTT. Protein translation: CASSRSTVPNQPQHF. The sequence links TRBV11-2 to TRBJ1-5; the D gene identity is not certain. V drops 5 bases and J drops 4 bases, leaving 15 bases in between. The CDR1 and CDR2 encoded by the germline V gene are SGHAT and FQNNGV. There are 15 amino acids in the CDR3, from cysteine to phenylalanine inclusive. Only the CDR3 portion is preserved as DNA: 45 bases, with reading frame beginning at the first base.